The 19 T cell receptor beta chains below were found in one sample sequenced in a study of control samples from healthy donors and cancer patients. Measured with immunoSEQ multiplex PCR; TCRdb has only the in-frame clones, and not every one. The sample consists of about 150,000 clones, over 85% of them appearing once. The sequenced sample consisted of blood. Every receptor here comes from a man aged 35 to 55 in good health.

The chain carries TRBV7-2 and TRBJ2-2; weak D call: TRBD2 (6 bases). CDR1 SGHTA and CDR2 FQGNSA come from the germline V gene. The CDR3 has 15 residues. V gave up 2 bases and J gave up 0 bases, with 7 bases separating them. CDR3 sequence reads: CASSLWGANTGELFF. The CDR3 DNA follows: TGTGCCAGCAGCTTATGGGGGGCGAACACCGGGGAGCTGTTTTTT.

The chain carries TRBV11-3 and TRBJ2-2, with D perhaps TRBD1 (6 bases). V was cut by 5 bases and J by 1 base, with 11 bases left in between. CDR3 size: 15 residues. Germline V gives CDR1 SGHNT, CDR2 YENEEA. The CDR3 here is CASSPSTGNTGELFF. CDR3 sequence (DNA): TGTGCCAGCAGCCCCTCGACAGGGAACACCGGGGAGCTGTTTTTT.

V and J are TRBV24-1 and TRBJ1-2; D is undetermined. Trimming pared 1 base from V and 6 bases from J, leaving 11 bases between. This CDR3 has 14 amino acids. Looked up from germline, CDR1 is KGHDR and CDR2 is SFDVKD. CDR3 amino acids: CATSDFSGRNGYTF. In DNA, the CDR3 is TGTGCCACCAGTGATTTTTCTGGGAGAAATGGCTACACCTTC.

The CDR3 here is CASSEAGRYGYTF. The CDR3 region has the DNA TGTGCCAGCAGTGAAGCAGGGAGATATGGCTACACCTTC. The chain joins TRBV6-1 to TRBJ1-2; no clear D. The ends were cut back, 0 bases at V and 5 bases at J, with 7 bases in the middle. The CDR3 is made up of 13 amino acids. Germline V CDR1 and CDR2: MNHNS, SASEGT.

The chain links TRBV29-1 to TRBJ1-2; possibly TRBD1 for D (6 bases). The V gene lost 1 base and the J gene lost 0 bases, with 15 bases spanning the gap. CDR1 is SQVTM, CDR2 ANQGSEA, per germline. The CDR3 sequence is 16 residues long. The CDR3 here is CSVEGGRTAANYGYTF. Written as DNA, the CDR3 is TGCAGCGTTGAAGGGGGTAGGACAGCAGCTAACTATGGCTACACCTTC.

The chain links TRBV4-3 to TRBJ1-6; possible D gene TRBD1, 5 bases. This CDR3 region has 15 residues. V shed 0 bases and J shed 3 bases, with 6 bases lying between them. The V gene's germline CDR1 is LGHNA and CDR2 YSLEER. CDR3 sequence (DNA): TGCGCCAGCAGCCAAGAAACAGGCTATAATTCACCCCTCCACTTT. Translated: CASSQETGYNSPLHF.

CDR3: CASSYRTGNTEAFF. CDR3 DNA: TGTGCCAGCAGTTACCGGACGGGTAACACTGAAGCTTTCTTT. The V gene is TRBV6-2 or TRBV6-3, the J gene TRBJ1-1; no clear D gene. The germline CDR1 and CDR2 sequences are MNHEY and SVGEGT. With 2 bases removed from V and 2 bases from J, the gap between germline ends came to 9 bases. The CDR3 is 14 amino acids.

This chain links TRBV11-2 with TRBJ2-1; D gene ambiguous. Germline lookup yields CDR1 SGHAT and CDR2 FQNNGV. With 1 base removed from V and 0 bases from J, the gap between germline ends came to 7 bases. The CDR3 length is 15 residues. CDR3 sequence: CASSLGGSSYNEQFF. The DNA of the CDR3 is TGTGCCAGCAGCTTAGGGGGAAGCTCCTACAATGAGCAGTTCTTC.

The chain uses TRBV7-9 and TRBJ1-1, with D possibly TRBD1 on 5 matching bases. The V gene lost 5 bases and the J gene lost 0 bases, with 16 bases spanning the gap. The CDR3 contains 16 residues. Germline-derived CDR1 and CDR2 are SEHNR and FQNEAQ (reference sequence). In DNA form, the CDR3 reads TGTGCCAGCAGCCAACAGGCTGGTGTTATGAACACTGAAGCTTTCTTT. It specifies CASSQQAGVMNTEAFF. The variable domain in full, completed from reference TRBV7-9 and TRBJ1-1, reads DTGVSQNPRHKITKRGQNVTFRCDPISEHNRLYWYRQTLGQGPEFLTYFQNEAQLEKSRLLSDRFSAERPKGSFSTLEIQRTEQGDSAMYLCASSQQAGVMNTEAFFGQGTRLTVV.

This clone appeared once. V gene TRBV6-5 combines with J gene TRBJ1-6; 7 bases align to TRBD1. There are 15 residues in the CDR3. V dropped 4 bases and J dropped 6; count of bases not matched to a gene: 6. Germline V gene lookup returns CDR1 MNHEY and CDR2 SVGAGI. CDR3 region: CASSLSGQPNSPLHF. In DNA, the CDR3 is TGTGCCAGCAGTTTATCGGGACAGCCTAATTCACCCCTCCACTTT.

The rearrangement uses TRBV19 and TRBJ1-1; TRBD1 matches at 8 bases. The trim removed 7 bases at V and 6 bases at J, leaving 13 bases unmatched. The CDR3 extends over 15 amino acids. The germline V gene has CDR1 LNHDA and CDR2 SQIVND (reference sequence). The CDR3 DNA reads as TGTGCCAGTAACCGACAGGGGCCCCTCGACGCTGAAGCTTTCTTT. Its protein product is CASNRQGPLDAEAFF.

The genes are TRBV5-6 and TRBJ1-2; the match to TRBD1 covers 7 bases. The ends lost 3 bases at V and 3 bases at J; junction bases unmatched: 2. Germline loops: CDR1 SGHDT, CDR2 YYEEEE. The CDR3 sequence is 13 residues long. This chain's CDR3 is CASSSGTDYGYTF. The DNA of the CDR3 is TGTGCCAGCAGCTCCGGGACAGACTATGGCTACACCTTC.

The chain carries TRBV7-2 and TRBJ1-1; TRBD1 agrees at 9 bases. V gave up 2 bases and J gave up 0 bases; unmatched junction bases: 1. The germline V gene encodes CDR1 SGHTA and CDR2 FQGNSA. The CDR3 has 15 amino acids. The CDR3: CASSLTGGVNTEAFF. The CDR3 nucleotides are TGTGCCAGCAGCTTAACAGGGGGCGTGAACACTGAAGCTTTCTTT.

This CDR3 is CASSVQLQETQYF. The CDR3 nucleotides read TGCGCCAGCAGCGTCCAGCTCCAAGAGACCCAGTACTTC. J is TRBJ2-5 and V is TRBV4-1; the D is unclear. Germline V gives CDR1 MGHRA, CDR2 YSYEKL. With 5 bases removed from V and 1 base from J, the gap between germline ends came to 8 bases. This CDR3 contains 13 residues.

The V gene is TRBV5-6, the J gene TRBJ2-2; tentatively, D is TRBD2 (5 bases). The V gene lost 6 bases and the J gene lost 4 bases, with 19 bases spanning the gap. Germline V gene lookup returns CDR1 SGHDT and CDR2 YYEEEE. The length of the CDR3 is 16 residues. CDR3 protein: CASTAFRGRGTGELFF. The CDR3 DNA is TGTGCCAGCACCGCTTTTCGAGGGAGAGGCACCGGGGAGCTGTTTTTT. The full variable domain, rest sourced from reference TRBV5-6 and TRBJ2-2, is DAGVTQSPTHLIKTRGQQVTLRCSPKSGHDTVSWYQQALGQGPQFIFQYYEEEERQRGNFPDRFSGHQFPNYSSELNVNALLLGDSALYLCASTAFRGRGTGELFFGEGSRLTVL.

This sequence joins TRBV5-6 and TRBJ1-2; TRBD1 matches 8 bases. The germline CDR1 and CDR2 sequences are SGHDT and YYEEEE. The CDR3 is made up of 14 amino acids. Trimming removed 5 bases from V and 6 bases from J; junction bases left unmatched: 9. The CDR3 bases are TGTGCCAGCAGGAACAGGGGGATGGTGGATGGCTACACCTTC. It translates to CASRNRGMVDGYTF.

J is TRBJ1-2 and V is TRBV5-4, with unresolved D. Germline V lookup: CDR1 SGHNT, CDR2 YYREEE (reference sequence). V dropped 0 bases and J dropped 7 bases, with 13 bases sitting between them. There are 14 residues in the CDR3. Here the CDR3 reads CASSLEYADPGYTF. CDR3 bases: TGTGCCAGCAGCTTGGAGTATGCGGACCCTGGCTACACCTTC.

The CDR3 spells CASSSRQGLIVGYTF. The CDR3 DNA follows: TGTGCCAGCAGTTCCCGACAGGGGTTGATTGTTGGCTACACCTTC. The chain recombines TRBV27 with TRBJ1-2, with 8 bases identical to TRBD1. CDR1 MNHEY and CDR2 SMNVEV come from the germline V gene (reference sequence). The length of the CDR3 is 15 residues. Trimming cost V 4 bases and J 7 bases; bases outside gene matches: 11.

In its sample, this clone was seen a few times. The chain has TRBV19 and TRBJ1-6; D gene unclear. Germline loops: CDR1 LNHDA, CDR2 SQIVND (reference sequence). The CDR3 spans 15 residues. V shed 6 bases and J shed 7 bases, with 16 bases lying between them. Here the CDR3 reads CASRAGYLSNSPLHF. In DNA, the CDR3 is TGTGCCAGTAGAGCTGGGTATCTGTCCAATTCACCCCTCCACTTT.